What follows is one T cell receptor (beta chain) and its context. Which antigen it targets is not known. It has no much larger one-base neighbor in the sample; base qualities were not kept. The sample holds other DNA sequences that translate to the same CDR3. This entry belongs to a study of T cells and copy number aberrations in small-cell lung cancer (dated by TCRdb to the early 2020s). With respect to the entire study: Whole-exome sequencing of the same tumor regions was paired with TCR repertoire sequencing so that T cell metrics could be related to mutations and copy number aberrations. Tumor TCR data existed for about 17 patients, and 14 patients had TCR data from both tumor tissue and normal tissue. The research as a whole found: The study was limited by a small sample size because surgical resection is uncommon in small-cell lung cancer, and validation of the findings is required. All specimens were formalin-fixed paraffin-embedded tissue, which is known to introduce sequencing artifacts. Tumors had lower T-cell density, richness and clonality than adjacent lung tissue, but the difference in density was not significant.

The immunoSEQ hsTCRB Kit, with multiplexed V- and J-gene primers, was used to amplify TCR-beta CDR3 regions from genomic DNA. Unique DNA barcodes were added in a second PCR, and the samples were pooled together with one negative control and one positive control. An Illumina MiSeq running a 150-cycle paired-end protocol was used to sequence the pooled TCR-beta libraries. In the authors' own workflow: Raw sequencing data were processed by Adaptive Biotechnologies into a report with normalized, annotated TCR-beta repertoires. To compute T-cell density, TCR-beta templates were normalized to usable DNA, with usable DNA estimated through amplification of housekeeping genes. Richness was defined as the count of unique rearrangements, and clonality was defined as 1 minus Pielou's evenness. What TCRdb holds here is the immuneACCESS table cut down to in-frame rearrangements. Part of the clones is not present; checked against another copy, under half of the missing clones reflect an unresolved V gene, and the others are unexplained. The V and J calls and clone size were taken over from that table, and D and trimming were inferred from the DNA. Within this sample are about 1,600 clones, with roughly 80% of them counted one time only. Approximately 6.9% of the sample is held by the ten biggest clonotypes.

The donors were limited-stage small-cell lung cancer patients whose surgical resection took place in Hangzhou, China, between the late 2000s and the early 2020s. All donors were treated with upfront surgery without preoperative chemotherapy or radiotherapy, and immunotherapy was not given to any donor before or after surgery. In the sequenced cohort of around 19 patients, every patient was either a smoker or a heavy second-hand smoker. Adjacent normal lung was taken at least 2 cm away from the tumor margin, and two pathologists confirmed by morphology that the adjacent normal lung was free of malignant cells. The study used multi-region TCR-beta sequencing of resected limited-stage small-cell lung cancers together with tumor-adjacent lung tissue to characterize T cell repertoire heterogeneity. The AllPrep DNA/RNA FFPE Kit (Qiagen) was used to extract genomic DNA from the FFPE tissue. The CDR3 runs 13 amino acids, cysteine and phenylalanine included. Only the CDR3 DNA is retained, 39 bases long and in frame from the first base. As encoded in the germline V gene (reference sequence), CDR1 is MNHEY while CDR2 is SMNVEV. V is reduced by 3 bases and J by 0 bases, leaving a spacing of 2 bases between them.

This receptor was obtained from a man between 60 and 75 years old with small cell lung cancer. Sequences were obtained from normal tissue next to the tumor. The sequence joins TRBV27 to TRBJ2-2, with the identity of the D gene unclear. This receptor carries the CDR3 CASSFPNTGELFF. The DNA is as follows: TGTGCCAGCAGTTTTCCGAACACCGGGGAGCTGTTTTTT.